What follows are 31 T cell receptor beta chains derived from one specimen sequenced in a study of blood T cell repertoires in COVID-19. The protocol was immunoSEQ multiplex PCR, while the TCRdb copy is restricted to in-frame clones and leaves out a portion. The data hold about 370,000 clones, with roughly 90% observed a single time. Material: peripheral blood. All receptors derive from a woman aged 25 to 39 with COVID-19, enrolled during active disease.

V and J are TRBV3-1 (or the pseudogene TRBV3-2) and TRBJ2-5; TRBD2 aligns across 9 bases. J lost 8 bases, V lost 1 base, and 8 bases had no gene match. This CDR3 has 15 residues. Germline CDR1 is LGHDT and CDR2 is YNNKEL (reference sequence). Written as DNA, the CDR3 is TGTGCCAGCAGCCAAGCTAGCGGGGAATGGGAAACCCAGTACTTC. Residues: CASSQASGEWETQYF.

The chain combines TRBV6-6 with TRBJ2-7; 7 bases match TRBD1. Germline CDR1 and CDR2: MNHNY and SVGAGI (reference sequence). The CDR3 length is 14 residues. V was pared by 7 bases and J by 4 bases, with 10 bases of the junction left unmatched. CDR3 in amino acids: CASTRDSSFYEQYF. The CDR3 region has the DNA TGTGCCAGCACTCGGGACAGCTCCTTTTACGAGCAGTACTTC.

This clone was recorded once. The chain is built from TRBV10-3 and TRBJ2-7, with 9 nucleotides matching TRBD1. Germline V gene lookup returns CDR1 ENHRY and CDR2 SYGVKD. This CDR3 spans 14 amino acids. V trimming: 6 bases; J trimming: 5 bases; junction bases outside the gene matches: 8. The CDR3 nucleotides read TGTGCCATCAGGGGACAGGGAGTAAGTGACGAGCAGTACTTC. Translated: CAIRGQGVSDEQYF.

In its sample, this clone was seen a few times. The rearrangement links TRBV7-8 to TRBJ2-1; D remains ambiguous. The length of the CDR3 is 11 residues. Germline V gives CDR1 SGHVS, CDR2 FQNEAQ. The V end was cut by 5 bases, the J end by 9 bases, with 8 bases between. CDR3 DNA: TGTGCCAGCAGCCCGCTCGGTGAGCAGTTCTTC. This translates into CASSPLGEQFF.

This chain links TRBV5-4 with TRBJ2-1, with 8 bases aligning to TRBD1. Looked up from germline, CDR1 is SGHNT and CDR2 is YYREEE (reference sequence). The CDR3 spans 16 residues. Trimming took 0 bases from V and 7 from J; bases not matched to a gene: 9. Here the CDR3 DNA reads TGTGCCAGCAGCTTGGACAGGGGGAGAATAGGAAATGAGCAGTTCTTC. As protein: CASSLDRGRIGNEQFF.

The chain employs TRBV7-9 and TRBJ2-3, with TRBD2 matching over 13 bases. Per germline, CDR1 SEHNR and CDR2 FQNEAQ (reference sequence). J was trimmed by 3 bases and V by 5 bases; bases with no gene match: 5. The CDR3 has 16 amino acids. The CDR3 DNA is TGTGCCAGCAGCCTACTAGCGGGAGGGCCTACAGATACGCAGTATTTT. This codes for CASSLLAGGPTDTQYF.

The J gene is TRBJ1-2, the V gene TRBV4-1, with TRBD1 matching 10 bases. This CDR3 comprises 15 residues. V lost 5 bases and J lost 8; bases outside the gene matches: 11. Germline lookup yields CDR1 MGHRA and CDR2 YSYEKL. The CDR3 coding sequence is TGCGCCAGCAGCGTTCGACAGGGGGCGTTTGAAGGCTACACCTTC. It specifies CASSVRQGAFEGYTF.

The J gene is TRBJ2-3, the V gene TRBV28, with a tentative D call TRBD1 (5 bases). V lost 1 base and J 4 bases, leaving 9 bases between the germline ends. This CDR3 contains 14 residues. Germline V gives CDR1 MDHEN, CDR2 SYDVKM. CDR3 sequence reads: CASSLSQGPDTQYF. The CDR3 bases are TGTGCCAGCAGTTTATCTCAGGGCCCAGATACGCAGTATTTT.

The chain has TRBV2 and TRBJ2-3; no reliable D call. Germline V gene sequence: CDR1 SNHLY, CDR2 FYNNEI. This CDR3 has 13 amino acids. V gave up 4 bases and J gave up 2 bases, with 7 bases separating them. The chain's CDR3 is CASSASSTDTQYF. For the CDR3, the DNA is TGTGCCAGCAGTGCCTCGTCCACAGATACGCAGTATTTT. Looking up the rest from reference TRBV2 and TRBJ2-3 gives the full variable domain: EPEVTQTPSHQVTQMGQEVILRCVPISNHLYFYWYRQILGQKVEFLVSFYNNEISEKSEIFDDQFSVERPDGSNFTLKIRSTKLEDSAMYFCASSASSTDTQYFGPGTRLTVL.

CDR3 loop: CAISHEGISGGTSYNEQFF. CDR3 in DNA: TGTGCCATCTCGCATGAGGGTATTAGCGGGGGAACCTCCTACAATGAGCAGTTCTTC. The chain links TRBV10-3 to TRBJ2-1, with 9 bases matching TRBD2. The CDR3 covers 19 residues. After removal of 8 bases from V and 0 bases from J, the junction contained 17 bases not matched to a gene. The germline V gene encodes CDR1 ENHRY and CDR2 SYGVKD.

Here the CDR3 DNA reads TGTGCCAGTAGTCCCACAGGCTTTGGATACAATGAGCAGTTCTTC. Protein sequence: CASSPTGFGYNEQFF. J is TRBJ2-1 and V is TRBV19; D possibly corresponds to TRBD1 (5 bases). This CDR3 has 15 amino acids. Germline V gives CDR1 LNHDA, CDR2 SQIVND (reference sequence). The V gene lost 5 bases and the J gene lost 4 bases, with 15 bases spanning the gap. The variable domain in full, with the rest retrieved from reference TRBV19 and TRBJ2-1, is DGGITQSPKYLFRKEGQNVTLSCEQNLNHDAMYWYRQDPGQGLRLIYYSQIVNDFQKGDIAEGYSVSREKKESFPLTVTSAQKNPTAFYLCASSPTGFGYNEQFFGPGTRLTVL.

This chain uses TRBV4-2 with TRBJ1-1, with TRBD1 identical over 7 bases. CDR3 length equals 19 residues. From germline, CDR1 is LGHNA and CDR2 YNFKEQ. V shed 4 bases, J shed 3 bases, and the junction held 20 bases outside the gene matches. CDR3 region: CASSPLGTRLRGRDTEAFF. In DNA, the CDR3 is TGTGCCAGCAGCCCTCTTGGAACGCGGCTGAGGGGGCGTGACACTGAAGCTTTCTTT.

The chain links TRBV4-1 to TRBJ1-1; D gene ambiguous. From germline, CDR1 is MGHRA and CDR2 YSYEKL. V lost 5 bases and J 5 bases, leaving 12 bases between the germline ends. The CDR3 covers 13 residues. Here the CDR3 reads CASSFGFGTEAFF. The CDR3 coding sequence is TGCGCCAGCAGCTTCGGTTTCGGTACTGAAGCTTTCTTT.

This clone appeared once. The V and J genes are TRBV3-1 (or the pseudogene TRBV3-2) and TRBJ2-1; 16 positions match TRBD2. V trimming: 4 bases; J trimming: 7 bases; junction bases outside the gene matches: 13. The CDR3 has 19 residues. Germline-derived CDR1 and CDR2 are LGHDT and YNNKEL (reference sequence). Here the CDR3 DNA reads TGTGCCAGCAGCCCTGGGACTAGCGGGAGGGCCGCTTACGATAATGAGCAGTTCTTC. Protein: CASSPGTSGRAAYDNEQFF.

The DNA for the CDR3 is TGTGCCAGCAGCTTAGGCCCCCAGGGTAGGGGCTACACCTTC. Its protein is CASSLGPQGRGYTF. The V and J genes are TRBV13 and TRBJ1-2; D is perhaps TRBD1 (5 bases). Germline V gives CDR1 PRHDT, CDR2 FYEKMQ (reference sequence). The CDR3 consists of 14 residues. V was shortened by 0 bases and J by 8 bases, with 13 bases between the two germline ends.

V gene TRBV4-3 combines with J gene TRBJ2-1; 9 bases agree with TRBD2. This CDR3 has 17 amino acids. CDR1 LGHNA and CDR2 YSLEER come from the germline V gene. V was clipped by 0 bases and J by 6 bases; unmatched bases: 9. The CDR3 loop reads CASSQDGRGGLVNEQFF. CDR3 bases: TGCGCCAGCAGCCAAGATGGGCGGGGGGGCCTCGTCAATGAGCAGTTCTTC.

The chain combines TRBV6-5 with TRBJ1-3, with a tentative D call TRBD1 (6 bases). The V gene lost 6 bases and the J gene lost 4 bases, with 13 bases spanning the gap. This CDR3 has 14 amino acids. Germline CDR1 reads MNHEY; CDR2 reads SVGAGI. The CDR3 sequence: CASSPRGGGNTIYF. In nucleotides, the CDR3 is TGTGCCAGCAGCCCCCGGGGGGGCGGAAACACCATATATTTT.

This chain links TRBV10-1 with TRBJ1-1; D possibly corresponds to TRBD1 (5 bases). V shed 4 bases and J shed 3 bases, with 18 bases lying between them. CDR1 and CDR2 from the germline V gene are WNHNN and SYGVQD (reference sequence). The CDR3 consists of 16 residues. This chain's CDR3 is CASSVGGDITDTEAFF. The CDR3 nucleotides read TGCGCCAGCAGTGTCGGGGGTGATATTACGGACACTGAAGCTTTCTTT.

The V call is TRBV2, the J call TRBJ1-3; 7 bases align to TRBD1. The germline gives CDR1 SNHLY, CDR2 FYNNEI. The V segment lost 8 bases and the J segment 0 bases; nucleotides outside the gene matches: 4. The CDR3 covers 14 residues. The CDR3: CASVGGFSGNTIYF. Here the CDR3 DNA reads TGTGCCAGCGTAGGGGGCTTCTCTGGAAACACCATATATTTT.

This clone was recorded a few times. The V and J genes are TRBV4-3 and TRBJ2-2; 13 nucleotides line up with TRBD2. Germline CDR1 and CDR2: LGHNA and YSLEER. The CDR3 has 16 residues. With 4 bases clipped from V and 5 bases from J, the junction kept 4 bases outside the gene matches. For the CDR3, the DNA is TGCGCCAGCAGCCCATGGACTAGCGGGGGTACCGGGGAGCTGTTTTTT. Its protein product is CASSPWTSGGTGELFF.

The chain is built from TRBV7-8 and TRBJ2-2, with 12 bases aligning to TRBD2. The germline gives CDR1 SGHVS, CDR2 FQNEAQ. V gave up 9 bases and J gave up 5 bases; unmatched junction bases: 7. The CDR3 extends over 15 amino acids. The CDR3 reads CASTPSGRATGELFF. The DNA of the CDR3 is TGTGCCAGTACCCCTAGCGGGAGGGCAACCGGGGAGCTGTTTTTT. The variable domain in full, completed from reference TRBV7-8 and TRBJ2-2, reads GAGVSQSPRYKVAKRGQDVALRCDPISGHVSLFWYQQALGQGPEFLTYFQNEAQLDKSGLPSDRFFAERPEGSVSTLKIQRTQQEDSAVYLCASTPSGRATGELFFGEGSRLTVL.

V usage is TRBV24-1 and J usage is TRBJ1-2, with TRBD1 identical over 10 bases. The junction had 0 bases not matched to a gene; V was cut back by 0 bases and J by 0 bases. The CDR3 is 16 residues long. Germline assignment: CDR1 KGHDR and CDR2 SFDVKD. The CDR3 coding sequence is TGTGCCACCAGTGATTTGGGACAGGGGGCTAACTATGGCTACACCTTC. Translated: CATSDLGQGANYGYTF.

CDR3 sequence: CASSSGLVEETQYF. Here the CDR3 DNA reads TGTGCCAGCAGCTCGGGACTAGTTGAAGAGACCCAGTACTTC. The chain links TRBV13 to TRBJ2-5; 8 bases fit TRBD2. CDR1 and CDR2 from the germline V gene are PRHDT and FYEKMQ (reference sequence). J was trimmed by 3 bases and V by 4 bases; bases with no gene match: 4. The length of the CDR3 is 14 residues.

The chain recombines TRBV10-2 with TRBJ2-2; a weak D match, TRBD2 (5 bases). CDR1 and CDR2 (germline): WSHSY, SAAADI. This CDR3 spans 16 amino acids. With 1 base removed from V and 5 bases from J, the gap between germline ends came to 14 bases. The CDR3 protein is CASSEFDYPKTGELFF. The DNA for the CDR3 is TGCGCCAGCAGTGAGTTTGACTACCCTAAGACCGGGGAGCTGTTTTTT.

DNA of the CDR3: TGCGCCAGCAGCCAAGCCAGGGATGGCTACACCTTC. It specifies CASSQARDGYTF. This rearrangement joins TRBV4-1 to TRBJ1-2, with a possible D match to TRBD1 (5 bases). Germline lookup yields CDR1 MGHRA and CDR2 YSYEKL. Trimming took 1 base from V and 6 from J, leaving 6 bases between them. This CDR3 spans 12 amino acids.

As regards this clone: Sequence at one end of the junction differs from germline and may be a read error. Other DNA variants within this sample encode the same CDR3. The rearrangement joins TRBV7-7 to TRBJ2-2; 7 bases align to TRBD2. Germline values: CDR1 SSHAT, CDR2 FNYEAQ (reference sequence). The CDR3 is made up of 16 amino acids. The DNA for the CDR3 is TGTGCTAGCAGCTCCGCCAGCGGGACGAACACCGGGGAGCTGTTTTTT. Its translation is CASSSASGTNTGELFF.

This clone was observed once. The chain combines TRBV5-6 with TRBJ1-5; D gene ambiguous. The CDR3 has 13 residues. CDR1 is SGHDT and CDR2 is YYEEEE in the germline V gene. Trimming took off 0 bases at V and 5 bases at J, with 6 bases between the two ends. CDR3 protein: CASSLGDDQPQHF. In DNA form, the CDR3 reads TGTGCCAGCAGCTTGGGAGATGATCAGCCCCAGCATTTT.

This chain uses TRBV15 with TRBJ2-7; weak D call: TRBD2 (6 bases). This CDR3 is built from 15 residues. Germline V CDR1 and CDR2: LNHNV, YYDKDF (reference sequence). Between the trimmed V and J ends, which lost 0 bases and 7 bases, there was a span of 16 bases. CDR3 sequence reads: CATSRDRGLVGEQYV. The CDR3 nucleotides are TGTGCCACCAGCAGAGATCGGGGACTCGTGGGGGAGCAGTACGTC.

The J gene is TRBJ2-4, the V gene TRBV5-1, with 7 positions matching TRBD2. The length of the CDR3 is 16 residues. Unmatched junction bases numbered 10, after V lost 3 bases and J lost 4 bases. From germline, CDR1 is SGHRS and CDR2 YFSETQ. CDR3: CASSSFLAGEKNIQYF. The CDR3 DNA reads TGCGCCAGCAGCTCCTTCTTAGCGGGCGAGAAAAACATTCAGTACTTC.

The chain recombines TRBV27 with TRBJ2-4, with a tentative D call TRBD1 (6 bases). Germline CDR1 reads MNHEY; CDR2 reads SMNVEV (reference sequence). Trimming took 8 bases from V and 9 from J, leaving 17 bases between them. This CDR3 has 13 amino acids. The chain's CDR3 is CASSDRIGVIQYF. CDR3 nucleotides: TGTGCCAGCTCAGACAGGATCGGAGTCATTCAGTACTTC.

The V gene is TRBV19, the J gene TRBJ2-5; 11 bases are shared with TRBD1. V was clipped by 4 bases and J by 3 bases; unmatched bases: 4. Germline V gives CDR1 LNHDA, CDR2 SQIVND (reference sequence). This CDR3 is built from 15 residues. In DNA form, the CDR3 reads TGTGCCAGTAGTAGTGGGACAGGGGGGAAAGAGACCCAGTACTTC. The encoded protein is CASSSGTGGKETQYF.